The 20 T cell receptor beta chains presented below share a single source sample, sequenced in a study of vaccination effects on CD4 cells after COVID-19. CD4+ T cell isolation took place after less than 13 days of culture. These receptors have no known antigen. TCRdb's copy holds only in-frame clones and misses some; the assay was immunoSEQ multiplex PCR. The profile covers about 74,000 clones, with approximately 80% appearing a single time and about 2% taken by the ten largest. The specimen was CD4+ T cells from PBMCs cultured without peptide, collected before COVID-19 vaccination. The receptors were gathered from a human donor who received a COVID-19 vaccine.

CDR3 DNA sequence: TGTGCCAGCAGCCAAAAGAGATTACAGGGGTCCGGGGAGCTGTTTTTT. Protein: CASSQKRLQGSGELFF. The chain links TRBV3-1 (or the pseudogene TRBV3-2) to TRBJ2-2, with 7 bases fitting TRBD1. The CDR3 sequence is 16 residues long. CDR1 and CDR2 (germline): LGHDT, YNNKEL (reference sequence). Trimming at V came to 2 bases and at J to 6 bases, leaving 9 bases not matched to a gene.

This chain joins TRBV5-1 and TRBJ2-5; a weak D match, TRBD2 (5 bases). Trimming took 6 bases from V and 3 from J, leaving 18 bases between them. The CDR3 covers 15 residues. Germline CDR1 and CDR2: SGHRS and YFSETQ. For the CDR3, the DNA is TGCGCCAGCAAGCTTAGGACCGCAGCGGAAGAGACCCAGTACTTC. Translated, it gives CASKLRTAAEETQYF.

The chain carries TRBV28 and TRBJ1-2; 12 bases match TRBD1. The CDR3 contains 17 residues. Germline V gene lookup returns CDR1 MDHEN and CDR2 SYDVKM. V trimming: 5 bases; J trimming: 8 bases; junction bases outside the gene matches: 15. CDR3 sequence: CASSPRDRGRIGRGYTF. In DNA form, the CDR3 reads TGTGCCAGCAGTCCCAGGGACAGGGGGCGAATCGGTCGGGGCTACACCTTC.

This clone has just a few counts. CDR3: CASSSDSGNTIYF. CDR3 DNA sequence: TGCGCCAGCAGCTCCGACTCTGGAAACACCATATATTTT. V usage is TRBV5-1 and J usage is TRBJ1-3; D is uncertain. This CDR3 is 13 amino acids long. The germline gives CDR1 SGHRS, CDR2 YFSETQ. Trimming cost V 3 bases and J 0 bases, with 4 bases left between them.

The V and J genes are TRBV15 and TRBJ2-4; 7 bases fit TRBD1. Germline CDR1 reads LNHNV; CDR2 reads YYDKDF (reference sequence). Germline trimming cut 0 bases from V and 4 bases from J; bases unmatched to any gene: 9. This CDR3 spans 17 amino acids. DNA for the CDR3: TGTGCCACCAGCAGAGAGATCGCTCGACAGGGAAAAAACATTCAGTACTTC. Its translation: CATSREIARQGKNIQYF.

The chain uses TRBV18 and TRBJ1-1, with D hard to call. Germline-derived CDR1 and CDR2 are KGHSH and LQKENI. The CDR3 contains 15 residues. Trimming took 6 bases from V and 1 from J, leaving 15 bases between them. The CDR3 protein is CASSSAEIANTEAFF. CDR3 in DNA: TGTGCCAGCTCCTCCGCGGAGATTGCGAACACTGAAGCTTTCTTT.

CDR3 coding DNA: TGTGCCTGGAGTGGACCTGGGACAGGGGGCGCCTGGGGTGGGGCCAACGTCCTGACTTTC. It is translated as CAWSGPGTGGAWGGANVLTF. The chain employs TRBV30 and TRBJ2-6; 12 nucleotides match TRBD1. The CDR3 runs to 20 residues. Germline-derived CDR1 and CDR2 are GTSNPN and SVGIG (reference sequence). Trimming took 1 base from V and 3 from J; bases not matched to a gene: 13.

V is TRBV29-1 and J is TRBJ1-2; D not resolved. The CDR3 is 9 amino acids. Germline CDR1 reads SQVTM; CDR2 reads ANQGSEA. With 0 bases removed from V and 8 bases from J, the gap between germline ends came to 1 base. In DNA, the CDR3 is TGCAGCGTTGAAGAGGGCTACACCTTC. Residues: CSVEEGYTF.

V gene TRBV9 combines with J gene TRBJ2-1; TRBD1 matches 10 bases. The CDR3 consists of 15 residues. The germline V gene encodes CDR1 SGDLS and CDR2 YYNGEE. The ends lost 2 bases at V and 4 bases at J; junction bases unmatched: 3. CDR3 DNA: TGTGCCAGCAGCGTCGGACAGGGGGGGTACAATGAGCAGTTCTTC. Amino acids: CASSVGQGGYNEQFF.

The chain carries TRBV19 and TRBJ2-3; either TRBD1 or TRBD2 may supply D (5 bases each). CDR3 size: 13 residues. Germline CDR1 is LNHDA and CDR2 is SQIVND (reference sequence). The V end lost 8 bases, the J end lost 2 bases, and 11 bases lay between the germline ends. This CDR3 is CASGDGNTDTQYF. DNA of the CDR3: TGTGCCAGTGGGGACGGGAACACAGATACGCAGTATTTT.

The chain recombines TRBV27 with TRBJ1-5; D remains ambiguous. V lost 0 bases to trimming and J lost 7 bases, with 7 bases between them. This CDR3 is built from 13 residues. Germline-derived CDR1 and CDR2 are MNHEY and SMNVEV (reference sequence). The CDR3 spells CASSLSSRQPQHF. CDR3 DNA sequence: TGTGCCAGCAGTTTATCATCCAGGCAGCCCCAGCATTTT.

This clone was seen a single time. The J gene is TRBJ1-3, the V gene TRBV3-1 (or the pseudogene TRBV3-2); D is possibly TRBD1 (6 bases). Germline lookup yields CDR1 LGHDT and CDR2 YNNKEL (reference sequence). Trimming left V 3 bases short and J 0 bases short, with 9 bases between. This CDR3 comprises 15 residues. The CDR3 loop is CASSQQGSSGNTIYF. The CDR3 region has the DNA TGTGCCAGCAGCCAGCAGGGGAGCTCTGGAAACACCATATATTTT.

CDR3 residues: CASSQEPLSSNQPQHF. The CDR3 DNA reads as TGTGCCAGCAGCCAAGAACCCCTCAGCAGCAATCAGCCCCAGCATTTT. This chain uses TRBV3-1 (or the pseudogene TRBV3-2) with TRBJ1-5; D uncertain. V lost 0 bases to trimming and J lost 1 base, with 10 bases between them. Germline values: CDR1 LGHDT, CDR2 YNNKEL (reference sequence). The CDR3 covers 16 residues.

V usage is TRBV18 and J usage is TRBJ1-6; D is unresolved. The CDR3 extends over 17 amino acids. CDR1 is KGHSH and CDR2 is LQKENI in the germline V gene. Trimming took 1 base from V and 6 from J, leaving 16 bases between them. The CDR3 nucleotides read TGTGCCAGCTCACCACTCGGCCAACAAACAGTTAATTCACCCCTCCACTTT. Its translation: CASSPLGQQTVNSPLHF.

The V call is TRBV10-3, the J call TRBJ2-5, with TRBD2 matching over 8 bases. V was clipped by 3 bases and J by 3 bases; unmatched bases: 3. Germline V gene sequence: CDR1 ENHRY, CDR2 SYGVKD. There are 14 residues in the CDR3. The chain's CDR3 is CAISDTTSEETQYF. In DNA form, the CDR3 reads TGTGCCATCAGTGATACGACTAGCGAAGAGACCCAGTACTTC.

V is TRBV12-3 or TRBV12-4 and J is TRBJ1-5; D is undetermined. Trimming shortened V by 3 bases and J by 4 bases, and 4 bases separated the two germline ends. The CDR3 covers 12 residues. CDR3 protein: CASSFANQPQHF. CDR3 coding DNA: TGTGCCAGCAGTTTTGCTAATCAGCCCCAGCATTTT.

This chain joins TRBV12-3 or TRBV12-4 and TRBJ2-5; no definite D call. Trimming stripped 1 base from V and 2 bases from J, with 5 bases between. There are 13 residues in the CDR3. The CDR3 loop is CASSLERQETQYF. The CDR3 DNA is TGTGCCAGCAGTTTAGAGAGACAAGAGACCCAGTACTTC.

V is TRBV7-2 and J is TRBJ2-3; 10 bases are shared with TRBD1. The CDR3 is 14 amino acids. Germline CDR1 SGHTA, CDR2 FQGNSA. With 8 bases clipped from V and 3 bases from J, the junction kept 5 bases outside the gene matches. The CDR3 region is CASGRDRGTDTQYF. The DNA for the CDR3 is TGTGCCAGCGGCCGGGACAGGGGAACAGATACGCAGTATTTT.

This clone was counted once. The chain links TRBV9 to TRBJ1-5; unclear D gene. The length of the CDR3 is 17 residues. V was trimmed by 0 bases and J by 0 bases, leaving 13 bases between them. Germline V gives CDR1 SGDLS, CDR2 YYNGEE. The CDR3 coding sequence is TGTGCCAGCAGCGTAGGGGTAAGGACGTATAGCAATCAGCCCCAGCATTTT. The encoded protein is CASSVGVRTYSNQPQHF.

The CDR3 DNA sequence: TGTGCCAGCAGTCGGACAGGGAGCAATCAGCCCCAGCATTTT. Its protein product is CASSRTGSNQPQHF. This chain joins TRBV5-6 and TRBJ1-5; 8 bases map to TRBD1. CDR1 SGHDT and CDR2 YYEEEE come from the germline V gene. The CDR3 is 14 amino acids. After removal of 5 bases from V and 1 base from J, the junction contained 2 bases not matched to a gene.